Presented here are 15 T cell receptor beta chains from one specimen sequenced in a study of blood T cells in healthy people across ages. Sample-barcoded 5' priming and a J-beta primer mix drove a second PCR of roughly 6 to 12 cycles. MiXCR was run by TCRdb on the 5' RACE reads, yielding one entry per CDR3 protein. The table has approximately 800,000 distinct CDR3 sequences, 20% to 30% seen once. Separately, the same data were catalogued under a study of T cells of mothers and their children.

The specimen was blood. The receptors here all came from a boy younger than 18 in good health.

The chain combines TRBV7-9 with TRBJ1-1; 7 bases are shared with TRBD1. From germline, CDR1 is SEHNR and CDR2 FQNEAQ (reference sequence). With 4 bases clipped from V and 11 bases from J, the junction kept 4 bases outside the gene matches. The CDR3 runs to 11 residues. The CDR3: CASSSDRAAFF. Written as DNA, the CDR3 is TGTGCCAGCAGCTCCGACAGGGCGGCTTTCTTT. Together with reference TRBV7-9 and TRBJ1-1, the CDR3 gives the full variable domain: DTGVSQNPRHKITKRGQNVTFRCDPISEHNRLYWYRQTLGQGPEFLTYFQNEAQLEKSRLLSDRFSAERPKGSFSTLEIQRTEQGDSAMYLCASSSDRAAFFGQGTRLTVV.

The CDR3 is CASSHRGGRTEAFF. As DNA, the CDR3 is TGTGCCAGCAGTCACAGGGGAGGTCGCACTGAAGCTTTCTTT. The chain is built from TRBV28 and TRBJ1-1; 7 bases are a match to TRBD1. J gave up 4 bases and V 5 bases, and 7 bases lay outside the gene matches. The CDR3 extends over 14 amino acids. Germline V gene data show CDR1 as MDHEN and CDR2 as SYDVKM.

The chain joins TRBV29-1 to TRBJ2-5; 7 nucleotides line up with TRBD1. The DNA end lines up better with TRBJ2-7; the J call may be wrong. The CDR3 contains 16 residues. Germline V gives CDR1 SQVTM, CDR2 ANQGSEA. The CDR3 loop is CSVEEILRDSSYEQYF. CDR3 coding DNA: TGCAGCGTTGAAGAAATTCTCCGGGACAGCTCCTACGAGCAGTACTTC.

The rearrangement uses TRBV18 and TRBJ2-7; 11 positions agree with TRBD2. This CDR3 contains 18 residues. J lost 6 bases, V lost 1 base, and 14 bases had no gene match. Germline V lookup: CDR1 KGHSH, CDR2 LQKENI. The chain's CDR3 is CASSPLGLAGSGSPEQYF. Here the CDR3 DNA reads TGTGCCAGCTCACCACTTGGACTAGCGGGCTCTGGGTCGCCCGAGCAGTACTTC. Filled out from reference TRBV18 and TRBJ2-7, the complete variable domain reads NAGVMQNPRHLVRRRGQEARLRCSPMKGHSHVYWYRQLPEEGLKFMVYLQKENIIDESGMPKERFSAEFPKEGPSILRIQQVVRGDSAAYFCASSPLGLAGSGSPEQYFGPGTRLTVT.

This rearrangement joins TRBV20-1 to TRBJ2-7; the D is unclear. Trimming pared 1 base from V and 2 bases from J, leaving 9 bases between. From germline, CDR1 is DFQATT and CDR2 SNEGSKA (reference sequence). The CDR3 sequence is 13 residues long. CDR3: CSARVGKTYEQYF. The CDR3 DNA reads TGCAGTGCTAGAGTTGGGAAAACCTACGAGCAGTACTTC.

This clonotype was seen ten or more times. For the CDR3, the DNA is TGTGCCACCAGTGATACGAAAGCGGGAGTCAGCGAGACCCAGTACTTC. It translates to CATSDTKAGVSETQYF. V usage is TRBV24-1 and J usage is TRBJ2-5; 8 bases agree with TRBD2. Germline values: CDR1 KGHDR, CDR2 SFDVKD. This CDR3 comprises 16 residues. The J segment lost 5 bases and the V segment lost 3 bases, leaving 10 bases of the junction unmatched.

This clonotype came up once. The chain employs TRBV29-1 and TRBJ2-2; D may be TRBD1 (5 bases). The CDR3 sequence is 13 residues long. V was shortened by 2 bases and J by 6 bases, with 10 bases between the two germline ends. Germline CDR1 SQVTM, CDR2 ANQGSEA. The CDR3 DNA is TGCAGCGTTGAAACAGGTGTCCCCGGGGAGCTGTTTTTT. This sequence encodes CSVETGVPGELFF.

The chain combines TRBV3-1 with TRBJ2-5; TRBD1 matches 7 bases. The CDR3 contains 12 residues. Germline V gene data show CDR1 as LGHDT and CDR2 as YNNKEL (reference sequence). The ends lost 5 bases at V and 11 bases at J; junction bases unmatched: 8. The CDR3 region has the DNA TGTGCCAGCAGCGGGACAGAGGCCGGGCAGTACTTC. This translates into CASSGTEAGQYF.

This chain links TRBV7-8 with TRBJ2-7; TRBD1 agrees at 9 bases. The CDR3 has 15 amino acids. Germline V gene sequence: CDR1 SGHVS, CDR2 FQNEAQ. J was trimmed by 2 bases and V by 5 bases; bases with no gene match: 7. Written as DNA, the CDR3 is TGTGCCAGCAGCCCCCTCTGGACAGGGGCCTACGAGCAGTACTTC. Translation gives CASSPLWTGAYEQYF. The whole variable domain, remainder taken from reference TRBV7-8 and TRBJ2-7, is GAGVSQSPRYKVAKRGQDVALRCDPISGHVSLFWYQQALGQGPEFLTYFQNEAQLDKSGLPSDRFFAERPEGSVSTLKIQRTQQEDSAVYLCASSPLWTGAYEQYFGPGTRLTVT.

The CDR3 reads CASSFTTRGHEQYF. The CDR3, as DNA: TGTGCCAGCAGTTTTACGACCCGCGGTCACGAGCAGTACTTC. V and J are TRBV28 and TRBJ2-7; no reliable D call. This CDR3 comprises 14 residues. V lost 3 bases and J lost 5, with 14 bases in between. The germline CDR1 and CDR2 sequences are MDHEN and SYDVKM.

This clonotype was detected only a few times. The chain carries TRBV18 and TRBJ2-5; TRBD2 might be the D (5 bases). This CDR3 region has 15 residues. In germline, CDR1 is KGHSH, CDR2 LQKENI. V lost 6 bases, J lost 3 bases, and 17 bases lay in between. CDR3 DNA sequence: TGTGCCAGCTCTCCCCGGCTAGCAGAAGAAGAGACCCAGTACTTC. Its protein product is CASSPRLAEEETQYF.

The chain recombines TRBV9 with TRBJ2-4, with a weak D call TRBD1 (6 bases). V lost 4 bases, J lost 8 bases, and 13 bases lay in between. Germline V lookup: CDR1 SGDLS, CDR2 YYNGEE. The CDR3 consists of 13 residues. In nucleotides, the CDR3 is TGTGCCAGCAGCCCTGGGACATTTGACATTCAGTACTTC. Protein product: CASSPGTFDIQYF.

The V and J genes are TRBV5-1 and TRBJ2-5; a weak D match, TRBD1 (5 bases). There are 16 residues in the CDR3. The germline gives CDR1 SGHRS, CDR2 YFSETQ. Deletions cut 4 bases from V and 5 bases from J, with 21 bases between. In DNA, the CDR3 is TGCGCCAGCAGCCCATCCCCCGCAGGGCGACGGGAGACCCAGTACTTC. Encoded protein: CASSPSPAGRRETQYF.

This sequence joins TRBV9 and TRBJ2-3, with 12 bases matching TRBD2. This CDR3 has 20 residues. Germline V gene data show CDR1 as SGDLS and CDR2 as YYNGEE. With V trimmed by 3 bases and J by 0 bases, 14 bases remained unmatched. The CDR3 DNA reads TGTGCCAGCAGCGCTTCCGGGACTAGCGGGCTAGATAAAAGCACAGATACGCAGTATTTT. It is translated as CASSASGTSGLDKSTDTQYF.

This chain links TRBV6-1 with TRBJ1-4, with D possibly being TRBD1 (5 bases). V gave up 7 bases and J gave up 5 bases, with 20 bases separating them. Germline CDR1 reads MNHNS; CDR2 reads SASEGT. This CDR3 is built from 16 residues. For the CDR3, the DNA is TGTGCCAGCACCCCCGGATCGGGGGGACTAAATGAAAAACTGTTTTTT. Protein sequence: CASTPGSGGLNEKLFF.